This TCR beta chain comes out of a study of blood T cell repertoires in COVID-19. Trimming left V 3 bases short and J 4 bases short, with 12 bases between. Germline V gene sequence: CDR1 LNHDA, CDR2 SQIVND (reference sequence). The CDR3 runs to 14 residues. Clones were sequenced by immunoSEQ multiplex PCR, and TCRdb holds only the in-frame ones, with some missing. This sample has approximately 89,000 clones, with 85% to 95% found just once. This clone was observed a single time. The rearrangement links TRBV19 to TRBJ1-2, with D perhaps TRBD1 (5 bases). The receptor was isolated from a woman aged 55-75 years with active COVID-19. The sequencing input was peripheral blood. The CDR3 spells CASSISRGRYGYTF. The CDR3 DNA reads TGTGCCAGTAGTATTTCAAGGGGTCGCTATGGCTACACCTTC.